The rows below give T cell receptor beta chains drawn from one sample of a study of CD8 T cells in ankylosing spondylitis. MiXCR, run by TCRdb on the 5' RACE reads, gives a single entry per CDR3 protein. Of 300,000 to 350,000 distinct CDR3 sequences listed, 20% to 25% were seen once; the top ten hold 3.5%. Sequencing was performed on blood, either unsorted or a sorted T cell fraction (not recorded which). The receptor source for this set is a female donor with ankylosing spondylitis or in good health (not recorded which). CDR3s include the opening cysteine and the closing phenylalanine or tryptophan.

J gene | V gene | CDR3 protein
TRBJ1-5 | TRBV12-3/TRBV12-4 | CASSLRQGVRNQPQHF
TRBJ2-7 | TRBV20-1 | CSASMAAESGEQYF
TRBJ2-1 | TRBV7-9 | CASSSGTSGRLDEQFF
TRBJ2-3 | TRBV11-1 | CASSHFTLQGKATSPTDTQYF
TRBJ2-1 | TRBV20-1 | CSARPGLATDEQFF
TRBJ2-7 | TRBV6-2/TRBV6-3 | CASSPPPGHPSYEQYF
TRBJ2-5 | TRBV29-1 | CSVLPGLGEETQYF
TRBJ2-1 | TRBV5-1 | CASSLPTGLAGGLDEQFF
TRBJ2-1 | TRBV20-1 | CSAKNNWGGYNEQFF
TRBJ2-3 | TRBV29-1 | CSAAGLIYTQYF
TRBJ2-3 | TRBV4-3 | CASSQLASADGTDTQYF